One and the same sample provided the 9 T cell receptor beta chains below, sequenced in a study of read filtering for tumor transcriptome and immune sequencing. From 350 to 500 ng of RNA, a library with molecular barcoded alpha/delta and beta/gamma adaptors was made. Using its own MiXCR run on the reads, TCRdb lists one record per CDR3 protein. The sample holds approximately 65,000 distinct CDR3 sequences, roughly 13% seen once. The sequenced sample was a population of CD138-negative cells sorted from bone marrow. The receptors were gathered from a donor older than 35 with multiple myeloma.

With regard to this clonotype: One base away lies a much larger clone, so this may be a sequencing read error. The chain uses TRBV21-1 and TRBJ1-5. TRBV21-1 is labeled a pseudogene. This CDR3 is 17 amino acids long. The CDR3 region has the DNA TGTGCCAGCAGCAAAGGGCCGAGGAATCGGTGCAATCAGCCCCAGCATTTT. It encodes CASSKGPRNRCNQPQHF.

The chain carries TRBV27 and TRBJ2-1, with D possibly TRBD2 on 5 matching bases. V was shortened by 6 bases and J by 14 bases, with 14 bases between the two germline ends. Germline V gives CDR1 MNHEY, CDR2 SMNVEV (reference sequence). This CDR3 region has 11 residues. DNA of the CDR3: TGTGCCAGCAGATCGGGGTTCTTAGAGTTCTTC. Residues: CASRSGFLEFF.

This clonotype turned up a few times. The genes are TRBV20-1 and TRBJ2-7, with 11 bases matching TRBD2. Germline values: CDR1 DFQATT, CDR2 SNEGSKA (reference sequence). Germline trimming cut 5 bases from V and 3 bases from J; bases unmatched to any gene: 3. The CDR3 loop spans 13 amino acids. The DNA for the CDR3 is TGCAGTGCTTTACTAGCGGGAGTCTACGAGCAGTACTTC. It specifies CSALLAGVYEQYF.

The chain uses TRBV12-3 or TRBV12-4 and TRBJ2-1; 10 positions match TRBD2. The CDR3 is 16 residues long. Losses at the gene ends were 2 bases for V and 2 bases for J; bases not matched to a gene: 3. DNA for the CDR3: TGTGCCAGCAGTTTAACTAGCGGGAACCCCTACAATGAGCAGTTCTTC. Translating it yields CASSLTSGNPYNEQFF.

This clonotype has a count of ten or more. This CDR3 reads CSVEIGTYNEQFF. The CDR3 DNA reads TGCAGCGTTGAAATTGGCACCTACAATGAGCAGTTCTTC. The J gene is TRBJ2-1, the V gene TRBV29-1; unclear D gene. CDR3 size: 13 residues. CDR1 and CDR2 from the germline V gene are SQVTM and ANQGSEA. Trimming removed 2 bases at V and 2 bases at J, with 7 bases between.

This clonotype showed up many times. The genes are TRBV20-1 and TRBJ2-7; 11 nucleotides align to TRBD2. V was clipped by 3 bases and J by 2 bases; unmatched bases: 9. The V gene's germline CDR1 is DFQATT and CDR2 SNEGSKA (reference sequence). The CDR3 extends over 16 amino acids. The CDR3 region has the DNA TGCAGTGCTAGCGAAATGAGGGGACTAGCGGCCTACGAGCAGTACTTC. Residues: CSASEMRGLAAYEQYF.

The sample holds a few counts of this clonotype. A far larger clone is one base from this, pointing to a likely read error. This chain uses TRBV20-1 with TRBJ2-1, with D uncertain. Germline V gene data show CDR1 as DFQATT and CDR2 as SNEGSKA (reference sequence). V lost 8 bases, J lost 10 bases, and 18 bases lay in between. This CDR3 is built from 12 residues. CDR3: CSSGLVLDEQFF. The CDR3 DNA reads TGCAGTTCCGGGTTGGTGCTCGACGAGCAGTTCTTC.

There are many counts of this clonotype. The chain joins TRBV7-9 to TRBJ1-4, with 7 positions matching TRBD1. The V and J ends lost 2 bases and 8 bases, in that order; junction bases with no gene match: 8. This CDR3 comprises 15 residues. The germline gives CDR1 SEHNR, CDR2 FQNEAQ (reference sequence). The CDR3 loop reads CASSLRQGPREKLFF. The CDR3 DNA follows: TGTGCCAGCAGCTTACGACAGGGCCCAAGGGAAAAACTGTTTTTT.

A remark on this clonotype: Germline is not matched at one junction end, which may reflect a read error. CDR3 loop: CASSDSGGHYTEQFF. The DNA for the CDR3 is TGCGCCAGCAGTGACAGCGGGGGGCACTACACTGAGCAGTTCTTC. V and J are TRBV5-1 and TRBJ2-1, with 9 bases lining up with TRBD2. Germline lookup yields CDR1 SGHRS and CDR2 YFSETQ. This CDR3 region has 15 residues.